This T cell receptor beta chain was documented in a study of T-cell memory formation after mild COVID-19. Sample barcodes and UMIs were carried by the TCR alpha and TCR beta cDNA libraries that 5'RACE generated with constant-segment primers. TCRdb recomputed calls from the 5' RACE reads with MiXCR, one row per CDR3 protein. The sample consists of about 200,000 distinct CDR3 sequences, about 18% of them appearing once. J was trimmed by 1 base and V by 10 bases; bases with no gene match: 6. The CDR3 is 14 amino acids. Looked up from germline, CDR1 is LNHDA and CDR2 is SQIVND (reference sequence). The sample consisted of PBMCs or a T cell subset sorted from them (not recorded which). This receptor was identified in an adult woman who had mild COVID-19 (a few samples of this study predate the infection). Cell type and time point are not known. The chain combines TRBV19 with TRBJ2-1; TRBD2 aligns across 8 bases. The chain's CDR3 is CAIGAGGSYNEQFF. The CDR3 DNA is TGTGCCATTGGGGCGGGGGGTTCCTACAATGAGCAGTTCTTC.